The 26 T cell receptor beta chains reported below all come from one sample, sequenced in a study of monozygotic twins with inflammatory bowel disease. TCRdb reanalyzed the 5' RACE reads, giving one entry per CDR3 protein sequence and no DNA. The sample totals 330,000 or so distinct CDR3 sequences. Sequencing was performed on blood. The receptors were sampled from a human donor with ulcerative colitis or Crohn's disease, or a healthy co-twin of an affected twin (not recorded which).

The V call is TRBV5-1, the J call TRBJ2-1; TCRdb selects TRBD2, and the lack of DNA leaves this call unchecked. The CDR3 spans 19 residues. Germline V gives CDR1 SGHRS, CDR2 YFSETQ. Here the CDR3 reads CASSLVLTSGGPPYNEQFF.

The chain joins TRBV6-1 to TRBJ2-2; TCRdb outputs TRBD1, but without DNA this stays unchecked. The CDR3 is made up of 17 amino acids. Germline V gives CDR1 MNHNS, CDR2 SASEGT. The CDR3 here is CASSRPGQLIHTGELFF.

CDR3 residues: CASSGLTDPPGELFF. The chain carries TRBV10-2 and TRBJ2-2; the TCRdb D gene call, TRBD2, has no DNA to confirm it. Germline V gene data show CDR1 as WSHSY and CDR2 as SAAADI. There are 15 residues in the CDR3.

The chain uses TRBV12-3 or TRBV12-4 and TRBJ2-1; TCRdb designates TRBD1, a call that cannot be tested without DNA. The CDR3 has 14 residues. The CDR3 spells CASSRDSIGNEQFF.

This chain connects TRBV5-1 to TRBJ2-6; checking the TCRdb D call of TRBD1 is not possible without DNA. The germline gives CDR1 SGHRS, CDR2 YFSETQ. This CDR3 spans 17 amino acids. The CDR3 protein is CASSFPGTDSGANVLTF.

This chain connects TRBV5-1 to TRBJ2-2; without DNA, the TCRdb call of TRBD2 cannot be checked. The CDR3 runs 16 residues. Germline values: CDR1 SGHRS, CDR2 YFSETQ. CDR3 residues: CASSLERGANTGALFF.

The CDR3: CASGAKGSYNEQFF. J is TRBJ2-1 and V is TRBV12-3 or TRBV12-4. The CDR3 is made up of 14 amino acids.

The CDR3 reads CASSQEARILAEQYF. The chain is built from TRBV4-2 and TRBJ2-7. This CDR3 has 15 residues. The germline gives CDR1 LGHNA, CDR2 YNFKEQ.

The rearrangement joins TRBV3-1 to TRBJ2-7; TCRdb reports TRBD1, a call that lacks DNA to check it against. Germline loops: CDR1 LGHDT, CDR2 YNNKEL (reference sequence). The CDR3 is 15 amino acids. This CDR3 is CASSQGVANHYEQYF.

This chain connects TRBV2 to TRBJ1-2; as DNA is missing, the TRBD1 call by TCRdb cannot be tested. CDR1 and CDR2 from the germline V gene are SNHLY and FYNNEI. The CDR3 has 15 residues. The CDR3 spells CASTDLGQPDYGYTF.

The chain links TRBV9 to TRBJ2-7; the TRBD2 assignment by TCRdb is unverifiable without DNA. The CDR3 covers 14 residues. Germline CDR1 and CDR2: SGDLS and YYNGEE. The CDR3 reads CASSIRDSTYEQYF.

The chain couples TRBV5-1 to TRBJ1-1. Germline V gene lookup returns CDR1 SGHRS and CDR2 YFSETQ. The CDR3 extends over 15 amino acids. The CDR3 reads CASSLERGTHTEAFF. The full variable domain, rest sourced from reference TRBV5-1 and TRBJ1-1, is KAGVTQTPRYLIKTRGQQVTLSCSPISGHRSVSWYQQTPGQGLQFLFEYFSETQRNKGNFPGRFSGRQFSNSRSEMNVSTLELGDSALYLCASSLERGTHTEAFFGQGTRLTVV.

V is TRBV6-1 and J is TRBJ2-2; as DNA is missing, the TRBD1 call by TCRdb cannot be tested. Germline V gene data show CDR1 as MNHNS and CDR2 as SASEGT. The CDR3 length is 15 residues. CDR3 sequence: CASKRDRVNTGELFF.

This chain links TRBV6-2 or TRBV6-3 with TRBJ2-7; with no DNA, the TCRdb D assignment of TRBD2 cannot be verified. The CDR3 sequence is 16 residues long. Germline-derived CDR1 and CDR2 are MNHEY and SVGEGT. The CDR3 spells CASSYIGTSAERQQYF.

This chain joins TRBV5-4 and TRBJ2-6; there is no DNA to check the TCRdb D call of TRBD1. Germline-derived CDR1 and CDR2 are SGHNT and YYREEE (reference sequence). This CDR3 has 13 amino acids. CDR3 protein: CASRGTGANVLTF.

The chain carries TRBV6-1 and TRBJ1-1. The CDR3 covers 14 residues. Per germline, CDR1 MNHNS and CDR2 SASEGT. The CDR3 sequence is CASSVGPLNTEAFF.

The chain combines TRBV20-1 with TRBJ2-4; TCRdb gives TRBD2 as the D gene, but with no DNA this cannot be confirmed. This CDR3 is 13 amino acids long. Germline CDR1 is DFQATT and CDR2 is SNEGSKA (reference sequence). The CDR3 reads CSADLPTENIQYF.

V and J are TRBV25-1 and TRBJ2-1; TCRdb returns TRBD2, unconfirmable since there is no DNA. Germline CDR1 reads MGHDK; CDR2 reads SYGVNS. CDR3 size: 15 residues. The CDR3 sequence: CASRGTSGRGDEQFF.

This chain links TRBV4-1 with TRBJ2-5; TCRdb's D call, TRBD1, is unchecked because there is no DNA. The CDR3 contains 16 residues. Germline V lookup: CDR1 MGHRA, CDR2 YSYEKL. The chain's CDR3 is CASSQDPGTGVETQYF.

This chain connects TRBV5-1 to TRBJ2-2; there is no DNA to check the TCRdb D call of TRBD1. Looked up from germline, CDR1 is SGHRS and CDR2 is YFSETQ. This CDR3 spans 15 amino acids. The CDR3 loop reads CASSLGDGPPGELFF.

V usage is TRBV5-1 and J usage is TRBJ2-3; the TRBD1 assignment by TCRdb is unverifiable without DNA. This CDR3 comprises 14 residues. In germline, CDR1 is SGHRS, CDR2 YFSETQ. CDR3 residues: CASSSTGPPDTQYF.

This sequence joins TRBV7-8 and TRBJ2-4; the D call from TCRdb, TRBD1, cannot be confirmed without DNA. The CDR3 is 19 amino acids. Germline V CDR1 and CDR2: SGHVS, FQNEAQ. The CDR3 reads CASSLEVSGGVRAKNIQYF.

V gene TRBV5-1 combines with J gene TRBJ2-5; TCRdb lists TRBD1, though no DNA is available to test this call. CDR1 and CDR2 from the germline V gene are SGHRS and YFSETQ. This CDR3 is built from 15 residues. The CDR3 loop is CAGSLEGQSVETQYF.

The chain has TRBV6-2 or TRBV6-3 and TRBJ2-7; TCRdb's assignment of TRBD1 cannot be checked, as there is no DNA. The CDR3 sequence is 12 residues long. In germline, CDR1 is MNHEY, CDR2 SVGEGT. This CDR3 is CASSYSVKFPDF.

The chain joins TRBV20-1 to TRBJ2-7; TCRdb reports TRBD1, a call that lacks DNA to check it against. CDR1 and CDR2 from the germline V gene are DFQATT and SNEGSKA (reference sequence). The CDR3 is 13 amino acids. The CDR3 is CSARRGASYEQYF.

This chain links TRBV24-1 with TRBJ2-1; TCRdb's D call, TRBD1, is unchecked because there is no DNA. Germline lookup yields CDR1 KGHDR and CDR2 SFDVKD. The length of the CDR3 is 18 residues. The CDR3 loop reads CATSDKRTGGRGYNEQFF.